This T cell receptor (beta chain) is drawn from a study of technical replicates of blood from a handful of donors. Trimming stripped 5 bases from V and 1 base from J, with 11 bases between. The CDR3 totals 14 residues. The germline V gene has CDR1 SGHVS and CDR2 FQNEAQ. TCRdb keeps only in-frame clones here, not all; method: immunoSEQ multiplex PCR. Seen here are some 11,000 clones, around 94% observed once, and the top ten hold approximately 6.6%. This sequence originates from a human donor in good health. The sample was PBMCs. The V and J genes are TRBV7-8 and TRBJ2-5, with a weak D call TRBD2 (6 bases). The DNA for the CDR3 is TGTGCCAGCAGCCGCCTAGCGCCCCAAGAGACCCAGTACTTC. This sequence encodes CASSRLAPQETQYF.